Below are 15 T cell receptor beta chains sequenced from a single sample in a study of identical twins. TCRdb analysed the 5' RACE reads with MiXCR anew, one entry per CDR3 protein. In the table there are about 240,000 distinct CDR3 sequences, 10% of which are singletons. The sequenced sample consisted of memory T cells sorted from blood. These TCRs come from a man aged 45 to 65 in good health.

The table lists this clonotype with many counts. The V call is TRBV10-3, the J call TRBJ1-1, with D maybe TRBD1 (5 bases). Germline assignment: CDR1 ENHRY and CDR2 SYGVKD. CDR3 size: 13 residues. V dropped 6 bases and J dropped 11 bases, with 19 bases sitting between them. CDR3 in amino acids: CAISDWNRPGAFF. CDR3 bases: TGTGCCATCAGCGATTGGAACAGGCCTGGGGCTTTCTTT.

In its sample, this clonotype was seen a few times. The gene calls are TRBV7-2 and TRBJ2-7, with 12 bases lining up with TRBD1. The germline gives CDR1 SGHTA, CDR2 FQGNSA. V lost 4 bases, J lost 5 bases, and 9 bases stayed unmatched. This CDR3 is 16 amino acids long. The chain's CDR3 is CASSSPEGTGGNEQYF. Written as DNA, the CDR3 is TGTGCCAGCAGCTCCCCGGAAGGGACAGGGGGCAACGAGCAGTACTTC.

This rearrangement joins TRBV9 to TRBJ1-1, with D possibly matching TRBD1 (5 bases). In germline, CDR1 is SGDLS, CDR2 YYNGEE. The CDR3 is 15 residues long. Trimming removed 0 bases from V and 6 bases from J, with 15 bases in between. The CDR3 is CASSVDAGRGPEAFF. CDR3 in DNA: TGTGCCAGCAGCGTAGATGCAGGGCGGGGCCCTGAAGCTTTCTTT.

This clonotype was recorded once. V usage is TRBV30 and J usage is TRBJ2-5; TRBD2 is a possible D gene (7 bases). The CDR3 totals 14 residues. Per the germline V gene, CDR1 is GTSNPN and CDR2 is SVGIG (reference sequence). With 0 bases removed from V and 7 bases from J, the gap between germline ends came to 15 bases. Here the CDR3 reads CAWSVLAARGTQYF. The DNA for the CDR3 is TGTGCCTGGAGTGTCCTAGCGGCCAGGGGGACCCAGTACTTC.

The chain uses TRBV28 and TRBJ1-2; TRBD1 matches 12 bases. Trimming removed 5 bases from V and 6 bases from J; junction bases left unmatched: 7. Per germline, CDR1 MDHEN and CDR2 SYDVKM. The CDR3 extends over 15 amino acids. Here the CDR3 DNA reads TGTGCCAGCAGTACGGGGACAGGGGGCAAGAATGGCTACACCTTC. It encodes CASSTGTGGKNGYTF.

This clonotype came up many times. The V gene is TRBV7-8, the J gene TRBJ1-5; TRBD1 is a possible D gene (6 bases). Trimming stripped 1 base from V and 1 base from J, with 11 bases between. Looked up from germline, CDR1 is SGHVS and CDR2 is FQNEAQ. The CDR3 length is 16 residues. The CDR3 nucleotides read TGTGCCAGCAGCTTAGAGGCCAGGGGAAGCAATCAGCCCCAGCATTTT. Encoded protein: CASSLEARGSNQPQHF.

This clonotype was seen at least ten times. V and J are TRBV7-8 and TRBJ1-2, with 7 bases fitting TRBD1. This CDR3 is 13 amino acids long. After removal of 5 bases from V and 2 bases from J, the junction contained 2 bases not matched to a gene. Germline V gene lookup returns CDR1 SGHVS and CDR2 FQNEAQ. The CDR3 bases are TGTGCCAGCAGCGAGGGACAGAACTATGGCTACACCTTC. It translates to CASSEGQNYGYTF. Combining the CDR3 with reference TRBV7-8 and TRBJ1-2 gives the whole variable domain GAGVSQSPRYKVAKRGQDVALRCDPISGHVSLFWYQQALGQGPEFLTYFQNEAQLDKSGLPSDRFFAERPEGSVSTLKIQRTQQEDSAVYLCASSEGQNYGYTFGSGTRLTVV.

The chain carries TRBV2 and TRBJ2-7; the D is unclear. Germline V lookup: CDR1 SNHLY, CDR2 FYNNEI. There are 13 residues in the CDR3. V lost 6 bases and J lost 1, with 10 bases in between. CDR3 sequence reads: CASRDGPSYEQYF. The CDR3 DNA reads TGTGCCAGCAGGGACGGACCGTCCTACGAGCAGTACTTC.

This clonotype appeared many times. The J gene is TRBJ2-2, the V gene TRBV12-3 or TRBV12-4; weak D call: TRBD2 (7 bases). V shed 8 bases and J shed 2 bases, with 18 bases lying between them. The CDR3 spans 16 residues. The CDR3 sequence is CASRPPRGGNTGELFF. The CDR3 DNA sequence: TGTGCCAGCCGCCCTCCTAGGGGGGGAAACACCGGGGAGCTGTTTTTT.

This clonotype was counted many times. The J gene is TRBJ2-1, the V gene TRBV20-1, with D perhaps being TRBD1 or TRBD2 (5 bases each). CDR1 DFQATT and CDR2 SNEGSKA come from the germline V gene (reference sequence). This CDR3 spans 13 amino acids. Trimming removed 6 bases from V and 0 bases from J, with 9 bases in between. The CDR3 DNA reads TGCAGTGCCCCAGGGACCTCCTACAATGAGCAGTTCTTC. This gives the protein CSAPGTSYNEQFF.

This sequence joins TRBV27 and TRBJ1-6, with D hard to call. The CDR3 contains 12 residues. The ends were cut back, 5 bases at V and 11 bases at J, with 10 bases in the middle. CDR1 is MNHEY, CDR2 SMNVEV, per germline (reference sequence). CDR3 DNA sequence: TGTGCCAGCAGTCACCCCGGGGCACCCCTCCACTTT. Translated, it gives CASSHPGAPLHF.

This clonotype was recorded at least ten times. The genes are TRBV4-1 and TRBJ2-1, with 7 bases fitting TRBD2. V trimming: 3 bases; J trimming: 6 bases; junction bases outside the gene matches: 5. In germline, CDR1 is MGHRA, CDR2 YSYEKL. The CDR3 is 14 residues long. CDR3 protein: CASSHSWGGNEQFF. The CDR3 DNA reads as TGCGCCAGCAGCCATTCTTGGGGGGGCAATGAGCAGTTCTTC.

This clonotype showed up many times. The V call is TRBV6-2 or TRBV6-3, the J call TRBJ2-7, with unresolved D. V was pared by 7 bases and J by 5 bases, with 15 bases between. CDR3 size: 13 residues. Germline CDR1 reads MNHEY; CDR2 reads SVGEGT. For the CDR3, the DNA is TGTGCCAGCATGCTAACCTTCTATGACGAGCAGTACTTC. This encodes CASMLTFYDEQYF.

CDR3 coding DNA: TGTGCCAGCAGTTATGGACTTATCGAGACCCAGTACTTC. Protein sequence: CASSYGLIETQYF. The gene calls are TRBV6-5 and TRBJ2-5, with TRBD2 as a possible D gene (5 bases). The germline V and J ends were trimmed by 3 bases and 5 bases, with 10 bases remaining between them. The germline V gene has CDR1 MNHEY and CDR2 SVGAGI. The CDR3 spans 13 residues.

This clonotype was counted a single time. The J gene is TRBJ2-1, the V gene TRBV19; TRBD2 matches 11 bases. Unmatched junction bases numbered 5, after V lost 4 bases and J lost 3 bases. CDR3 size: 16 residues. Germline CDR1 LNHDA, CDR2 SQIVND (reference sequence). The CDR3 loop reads CASSTPTSGNYNEQFF. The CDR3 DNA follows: TGTGCCAGTAGTACCCCGACTAGCGGGAACTACAATGAGCAGTTCTTC.